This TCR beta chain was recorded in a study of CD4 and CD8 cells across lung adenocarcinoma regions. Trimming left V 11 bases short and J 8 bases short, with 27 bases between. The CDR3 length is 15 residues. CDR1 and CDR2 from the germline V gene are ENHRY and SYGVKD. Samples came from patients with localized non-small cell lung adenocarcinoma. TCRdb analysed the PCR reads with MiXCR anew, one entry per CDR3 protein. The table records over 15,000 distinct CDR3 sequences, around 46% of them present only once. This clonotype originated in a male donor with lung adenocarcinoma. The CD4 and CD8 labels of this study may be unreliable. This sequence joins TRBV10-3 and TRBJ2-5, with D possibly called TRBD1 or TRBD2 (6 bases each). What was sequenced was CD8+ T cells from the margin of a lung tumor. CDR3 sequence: CAGGHSRSDPDTQYF. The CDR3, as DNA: TGTGCCGGGGGGCACTCGCGCAGCGACCCAGATACCCAGTACTTC.